The entry below describes one T cell receptor (beta chain). Its antigen is unknown. The CDR3 extends over 16 amino acids. This specimen comes from a study of STAT3 mutations in large granular lymphocyte leukemia. Study results and limitations: In T-cell large granular lymphocyte leukemia, about half of patients showed multiple immunodominant subclonotypes. All newly emerging clones after therapy were STAT3 wild type.

TCRbeta libraries averaged around 42,000 productive templates per sample. The protocol was immunoSEQ multiplex PCR, while the TCRdb copy is restricted to in-frame clones and leaves out a portion. The sample gives about 15,000 clones, around 90% of which show up once; around 9.3% is in the top ten. The specimen was peripheral blood mononuclear cells. The TCR originated in a woman aged 45-65 years with T-cell large granular lymphocyte leukemia. Some clones in this sample may be carry-over from other donors' samples. The V call is TRBV1, the J call TRBJ2-5; the DNA was not used to check the table's D call, TRBD2. TRBV1 constitutes a pseudogene. CDR3: CTSSQELYRREETQYF. The CDR3 nucleotides read TGCACCAGCAGCCAAGAACTCTACAGGAGGGAAGAGACCCAGTACTTC.